This T cell receptor (beta chain) was documented in a study of T cells in Graves' hyperthyroidism and ophthalmopathy. This clonotype was observed many times. The antigen remains undetermined. The CDR3 runs to 14 residues. The V gene's germline CDR1 is MDHEN and CDR2 SYDVKM. V gave up 8 bases and J gave up 8 bases; unmatched junction bases: 6. General observations from the study: Separation of ophthalmopathy from stable hyperthyroidism was achieved by a 13 V-J model.

Amplified TCR beta CDR3 regions derived from RNA transcripts. First-round RT-PCR targeting the TCR CDR3 was performed with the HTBI primer set. TCRdb reprocessed the multiplex PCR reads with MiXCR, giving one entry per CDR3 protein. The table shows roughly 650,000 distinct CDR3 sequences, with more than 15% occurring only once. This rearrangement joins TRBV28 to TRBJ2-1, with 13 bases lining up with TRBD2. What was sequenced was blood. The TCR sequence derives from a woman aged 40 to 50 with Graves' ophthalmopathy. The CDR3 region is CASRGTSGNYEQFF. The CDR3 region has the DNA TGTGCCAGCCGTGGGACTAGCGGGAACTATGAGCAGTTCTTC. Full variable domain (missing parts from reference TRBV28 and TRBJ2-1): DVKVTQSSRYLVKRTGEKVFLECVQDMDHENMFWYRQDPGLGLRLIYFSYDVKMKEKGDIPEGYSVSREKKERFSLILESASTNQTSMYLCASRGTSGNYEQFFGPGTRLTVL.